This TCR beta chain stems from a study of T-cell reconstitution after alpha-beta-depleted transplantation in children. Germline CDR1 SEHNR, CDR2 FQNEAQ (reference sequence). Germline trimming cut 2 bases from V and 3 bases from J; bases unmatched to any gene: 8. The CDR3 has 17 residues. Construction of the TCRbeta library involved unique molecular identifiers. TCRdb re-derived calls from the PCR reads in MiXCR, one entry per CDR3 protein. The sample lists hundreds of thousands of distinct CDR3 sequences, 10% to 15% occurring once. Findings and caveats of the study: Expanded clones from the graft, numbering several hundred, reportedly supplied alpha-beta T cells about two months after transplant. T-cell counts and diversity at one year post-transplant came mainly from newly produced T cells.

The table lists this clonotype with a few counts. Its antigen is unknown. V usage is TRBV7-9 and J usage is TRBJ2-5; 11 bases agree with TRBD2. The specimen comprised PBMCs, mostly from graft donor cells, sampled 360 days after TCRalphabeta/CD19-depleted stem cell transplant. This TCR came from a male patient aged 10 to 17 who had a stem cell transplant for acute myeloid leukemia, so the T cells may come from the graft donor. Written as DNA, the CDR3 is TGTGCCAGCAGCTTATCTAGCGGGAGGAGGGCCAAAGAGACCCAGTACTTC. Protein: CASSLSSGRRAKETQYF.